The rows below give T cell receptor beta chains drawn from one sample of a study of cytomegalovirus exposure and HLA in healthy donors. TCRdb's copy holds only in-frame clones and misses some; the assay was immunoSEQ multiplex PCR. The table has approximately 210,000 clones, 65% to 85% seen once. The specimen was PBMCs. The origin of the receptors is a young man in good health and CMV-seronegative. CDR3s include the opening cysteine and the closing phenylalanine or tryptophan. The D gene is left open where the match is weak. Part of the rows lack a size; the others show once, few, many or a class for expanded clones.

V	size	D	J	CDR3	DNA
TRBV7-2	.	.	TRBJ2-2	CASSPVSGELFF	TGTGCCAGCAGCCCGGTTTCCGGGGAGCTGTTTTTT
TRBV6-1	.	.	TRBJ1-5	CAISLNNQPQHF	TGTGCCATATCACTGAACAATCAGCCCCAGCATTTT
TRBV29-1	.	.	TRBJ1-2	CSVEVSQGTYGYTF	TGCAGCGTTGAAGTAAGCCAGGGAACCTATGGCTACACCTTC
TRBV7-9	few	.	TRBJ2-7	CASSLSDYEQYF	TGTGCCAGCAGCTTAAGCGATTACGAGCAGTACTTC
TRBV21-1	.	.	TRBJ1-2	CASSKAPGTAGYFLYGYTF	TGTGCCAGCAGCAAAGCCCCCGGGACAGCTGGTTACTTTCTCTATGGCTACACCTTC
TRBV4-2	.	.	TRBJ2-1	CASSQESAGGNEQFF	TGTGCCAGCAGCCAAGAGTCAGCAGGGGGGAATGAGCAGTTCTTC
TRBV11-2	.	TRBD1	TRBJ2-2	CASSYGTGGGFTGELFF	TGTGCCAGCAGCTACGGGACAGGGGGCGGTTTCACCGGGGAGCTGTTTTTT
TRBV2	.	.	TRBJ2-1	CASSESEGNYNEQFF	TGTGCCAGCAGTGAGTCGGAGGGGAACTACAATGAGCAGTTCTTC
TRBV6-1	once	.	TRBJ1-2	CASRAIGEGFEGYTF	TGTGCCAGCAGGGCAATTGGGGAGGGTTTCGAGGGCTACACCTTC
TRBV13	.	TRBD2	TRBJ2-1	CASSFSGGSYNEQFF	TGTGCCAGCAGCTTCTCGGGAGGGTCCTACAATGAGCAGTTCTTC